The 6 T cell receptor beta chains below all came from one sample that was sequenced in a study of radiation and T cells in renal cell carcinoma. Time point indicated: baseline pretreatment blood. The sample's treatment: 15 Gy SBRT to primary tumor, nephrectomy 4 weeks later. Sequencing used immunoSEQ multiplex PCR; TCRdb keeps in-frame clones, though not all of them. The sample carries 150,000 or so clones, about nine tenths recorded once. Sequencing was performed on blood, taken from a patient whose treatment included radiotherapy and nephrectomy. These receptors were taken from a woman in her 70s with renal cell carcinoma.

Concerning this clone itself: Mismatch with germline at one junction end may stem from a read error. The chain joins TRBV6-1 to TRBJ1-6; D ambiguous. The V gene's germline CDR1 is MNHNS and CDR2 SASEGT. The CDR3 length is 14 residues. In DNA form, the CDR3 reads TGTGCCAGCAGTGAAGGCTTCAATAACTCACCCCTCCACTTT. It translates to CASSEGFNNSPLHF.

The chain is built from TRBV29-1 and TRBJ2-3; possible D gene TRBD2, 5 bases. Trimming removed 2 bases at V and 0 bases at J, with 12 bases between. The CDR3 runs 15 residues. The germline V gene has CDR1 SQVTM and CDR2 ANQGSEA. The CDR3 region is CSVEKTRSSTDTQYF. CDR3 sequence (DNA): TGCAGCGTTGAAAAAACTAGGAGTAGCACAGATACGCAGTATTTT.

The chain is built from TRBV20-1 and TRBJ2-5; no clear D gene. The CDR3 covers 11 residues. Germline V gives CDR1 DFQATT, CDR2 SNEGSKA (reference sequence). With 5 bases removed from V and 2 bases from J, the gap between germline ends came to 6 bases. The CDR3 coding sequence is TGCAGTGCTTGGGTTCAAGAGACCCAGTACTTC. It is translated as CSAWVQETQYF.

This rearrangement joins TRBV9 to TRBJ1-6; 8 bases map to TRBD1. Trimming removed 4 bases from V and 1 base from J; junction bases left unmatched: 4. CDR3 length: 16 amino acids. Germline loops: CDR1 SGDLS, CDR2 YYNGEE. In DNA form, the CDR3 reads TGTGCCAGCAGCCAGACAGGGGTGTCCTATAATTCACCCCTCCACTTT. Encoded protein: CASSQTGVSYNSPLHF.

In DNA, the CDR3 is TGCAGCGTCAGGGGAGAGACCCAGTACTTC. It is translated as CSVRGETQYF. This chain uses TRBV29-1 with TRBJ2-5; perhaps TRBD1 as D (6 bases). Germline loops: CDR1 SQVTM, CDR2 ANQGSEA. This CDR3 spans 10 amino acids. Deletions cut 6 bases from V and 4 bases from J, with 6 bases between.

V usage is TRBV27 and J usage is TRBJ1-2, with 7 bases that match TRBD1. Trimming at V came to 8 bases and at J to 4 bases, leaving 10 bases not matched to a gene. This CDR3 has 14 residues. CDR1 MNHEY and CDR2 SMNVEV come from the germline V gene (reference sequence). The CDR3 reads CASRASGGSYGYTF. CDR3 in DNA: TGTGCCAGCCGAGCATCAGGGGGAAGCTATGGCTACACCTTC.